This TCR beta chain was identified in a study of shared clonotypes between healthy human individuals. About the study: Per-donor plates numbered three CD4 naive, three CD4 memory, two CD8 naive and one CD8 memory.

This CDR3 comprises 15 residues. Trimming took 7 bases from V and 0 from J; bases not matched to a gene: 9. Germline V CDR1 and CDR2: MNHNS, SASEGT. The protocol was immunoSEQ multiplex PCR, while the TCRdb copy is restricted to in-frame clones and leaves out a portion. The sample includes over a million clones, about 77% of them seen just once. This rearrangement joins TRBV6-1 to TRBJ2-7; TRBD1 matches 7 bases. The sample taken for sequencing was memory CD4+ T cells sorted from blood. Noted subset: CD45RA-negative fraction. The clonotype originates from a man aged 18 to 30 in good health. The CDR3 DNA reads as TGTGCCAGCAAACAGGGGACAACGAGCTCCTACGAGCAGTACTTC. It yields the protein CASKQGTTSSYEQYF.